This T cell receptor beta chain comes out of a study of CD8+ T cells in alopecia areata. Study context: Administration of oral tofacitinib to treated patients was at 5 to 10 mg twice daily.

cDNA prepared by RNA extraction and subsequent reverse transcription served as the template for sequencing. TCRdb keeps only in-frame clones here, not all; method: immunoSEQ multiplex PCR. The sample has under 300,000 clones, over 45% seen once. The treatment was: oral pan-JAK inhibitor, 5-10 mg twice daily. PBMCs served as the source from which CD4+ and CD8+ T cells were sorted. CDR3 length equals 14 residues. The V segment lost 3 bases and the J segment 4 bases; nucleotides outside the gene matches: 2. The germline V gene encodes CDR1 SGDLS and CDR2 YYNGEE. The receptor's source is a human donor with alopecia areata. The chain has TRBV9 and TRBJ1-5; 9 bases align to TRBD1. The sample consisted of CD4+ T cells sorted from blood, taken at week 52, from a patient treated with tofacitinib. CDR3 amino acids: CASSEDRGNQPQHF. CDR3 coding DNA: TGTGCCAGCAGCGAGGACAGGGGTAATCAGCCCCAGCATTTT.